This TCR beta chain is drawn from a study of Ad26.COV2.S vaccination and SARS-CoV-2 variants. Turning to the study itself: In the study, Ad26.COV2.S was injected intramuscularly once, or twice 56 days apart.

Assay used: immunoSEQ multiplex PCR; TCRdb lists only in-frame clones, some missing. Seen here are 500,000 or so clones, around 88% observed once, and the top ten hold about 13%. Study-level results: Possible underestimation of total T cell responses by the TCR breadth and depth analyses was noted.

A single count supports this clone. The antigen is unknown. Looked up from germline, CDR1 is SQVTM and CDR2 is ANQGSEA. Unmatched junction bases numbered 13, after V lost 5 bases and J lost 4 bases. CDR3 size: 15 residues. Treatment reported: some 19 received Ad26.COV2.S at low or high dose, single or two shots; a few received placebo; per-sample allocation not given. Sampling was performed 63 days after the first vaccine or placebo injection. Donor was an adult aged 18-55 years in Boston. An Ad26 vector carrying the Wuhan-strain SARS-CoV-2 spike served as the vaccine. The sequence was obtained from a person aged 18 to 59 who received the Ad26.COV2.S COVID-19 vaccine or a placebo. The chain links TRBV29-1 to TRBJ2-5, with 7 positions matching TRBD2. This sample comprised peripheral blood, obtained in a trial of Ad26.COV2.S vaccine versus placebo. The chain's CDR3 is CSVLGGVLFGETQYF. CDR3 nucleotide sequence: TGCAGCGTTTTGGGGGGGGTCCTTTTTGGAGAGACCCAGTACTTC. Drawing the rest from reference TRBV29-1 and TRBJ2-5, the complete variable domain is SAVISQKPSRDICQRGTSLTIQCQVDSQVTMMFWYRQQPGQSLTLIATANQGSEATYESGFVIDKFPISRPNLTFSTLTVSNMSPEDSSIYLCSVLGGVLFGETQYFGPGTRLLVL.